A single sample is the source of the 2 T cell receptor beta chains below, sequenced in a study of CD8 T cells in ankylosing spondylitis. TCRdb re-derived calls from the 5' RACE reads in MiXCR, one entry per CDR3 protein. This sample has approximately 240,000 distinct CDR3 sequences, with over 9.5% found just once. Sequenced input: blood, either unsorted or a sorted T cell fraction (not recorded which). These receptors originate from a male donor with ankylosing spondylitis or in good health (not recorded which).

This clonotype was detected ten times or more. The chain joins TRBV12-3 or TRBV12-4 to TRBJ2-3; 12 bases map to TRBD2. The CDR3 covers 16 residues. V dropped 5 bases and J dropped 2; count of bases not matched to a gene: 5. The CDR3 sequence: CASSPRTSGVTDTQYF. The CDR3 DNA reads as TGTGCCAGCAGTCCTCGGACTAGCGGGGTCACAGATACGCAGTATTTT.

The V and J genes are TRBV30 and TRBJ2-7; weak D call: TRBD1 (5 bases). This CDR3 is 12 amino acids long. V was clipped by 2 bases and J by 4 bases, with 9 bases between them. Germline CDR1 and CDR2: GTSNPN and SVGIG (reference sequence). The CDR3 protein is CAWSSTAYEQYF. As DNA, the CDR3 is TGTGCCTGGAGTTCGACAGCTTACGAGCAGTACTTC.